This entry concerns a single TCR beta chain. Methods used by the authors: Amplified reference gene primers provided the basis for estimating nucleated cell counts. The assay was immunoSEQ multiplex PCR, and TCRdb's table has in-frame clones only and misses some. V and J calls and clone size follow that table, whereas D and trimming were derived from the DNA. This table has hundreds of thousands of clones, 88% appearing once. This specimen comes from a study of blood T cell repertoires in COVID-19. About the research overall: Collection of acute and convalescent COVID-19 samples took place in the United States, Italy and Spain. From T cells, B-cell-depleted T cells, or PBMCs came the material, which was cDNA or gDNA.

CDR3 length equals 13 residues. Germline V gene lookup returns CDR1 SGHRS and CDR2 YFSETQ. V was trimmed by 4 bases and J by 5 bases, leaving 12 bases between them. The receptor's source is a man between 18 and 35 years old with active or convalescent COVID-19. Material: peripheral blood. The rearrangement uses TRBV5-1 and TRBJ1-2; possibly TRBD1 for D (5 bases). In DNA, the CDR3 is TGCGCCAGCAGCGAGACAGCAGATTATGGCTACACCTTC. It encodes CASSETADYGYTF.